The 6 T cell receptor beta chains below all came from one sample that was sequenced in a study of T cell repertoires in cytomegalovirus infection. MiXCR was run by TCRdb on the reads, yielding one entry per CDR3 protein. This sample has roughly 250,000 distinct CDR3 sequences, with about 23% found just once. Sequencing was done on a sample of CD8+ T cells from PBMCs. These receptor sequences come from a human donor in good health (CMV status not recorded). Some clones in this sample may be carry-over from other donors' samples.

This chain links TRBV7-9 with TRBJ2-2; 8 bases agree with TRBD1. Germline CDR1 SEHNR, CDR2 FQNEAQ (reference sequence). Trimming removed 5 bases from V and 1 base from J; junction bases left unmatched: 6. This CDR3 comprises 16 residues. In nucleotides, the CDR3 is TGTGCCAGCAGCATTAGGACAGGGAAGAACACCGGGGAGCTGTTTTTT. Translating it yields CASSIRTGKNTGELFF.

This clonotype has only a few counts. The CDR3, as DNA: TGTGCCAGCAGCCATTTTCAGGGGTATCCTCAGTACTTC. Protein sequence: CASSHFQGYPQYF. The V and J genes are TRBV14 and TRBJ2-4; D perhaps matches TRBD1 (6 bases). This CDR3 region has 13 residues. In germline, CDR1 is SGHDN, CDR2 FVKESK. V dropped 3 bases and J dropped 12 bases, with 15 bases sitting between them. Complete variable domain (other parts from reference TRBV14 and TRBJ2-4): EAGVTQFPSHSVIEKGQTVTLRCDPISGHDNLYWYRRVMGKEIKFLLHFVKESKQDESGMPNNRFLAERTGGTYSTLKVQPAELEDSGVYFCASSHFQGYPQYFGAGTRLSVL.

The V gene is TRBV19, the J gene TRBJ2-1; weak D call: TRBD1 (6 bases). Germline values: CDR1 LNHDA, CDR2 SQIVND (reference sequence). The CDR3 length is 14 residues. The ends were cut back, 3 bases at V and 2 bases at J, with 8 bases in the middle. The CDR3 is CASSIGGAYNEQFF. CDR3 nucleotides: TGTGCCAGTAGTATTGGGGGCGCCTACAATGAGCAGTTCTTC.

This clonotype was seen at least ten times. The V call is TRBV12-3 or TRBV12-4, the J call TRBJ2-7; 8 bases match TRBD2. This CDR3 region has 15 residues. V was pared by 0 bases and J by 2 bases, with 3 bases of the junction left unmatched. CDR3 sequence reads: CASSLASGVTYEQYF. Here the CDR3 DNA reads TGTGCCAGCAGTTTAGCTAGCGGGGTAACCTACGAGCAGTACTTC.

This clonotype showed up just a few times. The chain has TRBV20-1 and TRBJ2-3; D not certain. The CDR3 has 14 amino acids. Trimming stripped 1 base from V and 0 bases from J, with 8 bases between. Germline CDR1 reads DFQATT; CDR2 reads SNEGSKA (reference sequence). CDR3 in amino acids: CSARVRVSTDTQYF. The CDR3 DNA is TGCAGTGCTAGAGTACGGGTTAGCACAGATACGCAGTATTTT.

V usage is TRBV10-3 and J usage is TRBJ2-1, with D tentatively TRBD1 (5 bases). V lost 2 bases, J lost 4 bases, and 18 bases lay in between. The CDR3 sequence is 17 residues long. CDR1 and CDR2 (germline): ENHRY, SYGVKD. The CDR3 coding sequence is TGTGCCATCAGTGAGAGGCTGGGGCTAGACCTTTACAATGAGCAGTTCTTC. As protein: CAISERLGLDLYNEQFF.